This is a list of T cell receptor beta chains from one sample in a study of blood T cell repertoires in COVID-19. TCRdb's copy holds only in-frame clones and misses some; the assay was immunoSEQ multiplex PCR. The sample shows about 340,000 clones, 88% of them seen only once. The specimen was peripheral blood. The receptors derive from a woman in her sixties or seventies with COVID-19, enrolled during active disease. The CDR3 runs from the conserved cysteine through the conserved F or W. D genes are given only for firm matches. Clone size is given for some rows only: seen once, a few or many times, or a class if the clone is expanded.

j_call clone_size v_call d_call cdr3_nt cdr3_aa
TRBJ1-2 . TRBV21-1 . TGTGCCAGCAGCAAACTTTCTGGACAGGGGGACAATGGCTACACCTTC CASSKLSGQGDNGYTF
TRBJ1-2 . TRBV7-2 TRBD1 TGTGCCAGCAGCCCCGGACAGGGGGCAGGGTATGGCTACACCTTC CASSPGQGAGYGYTF
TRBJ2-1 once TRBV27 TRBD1 TGTGCCAGCAGTCTGGACAGGGACCCCTACAATGAGCAGTTCTTC CASSLDRDPYNEQFF
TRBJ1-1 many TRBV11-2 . TGTGCCAGCAGCACTACAGGGATGGATACTGAAGCTTTCTTT CASSTTGMDTEAFF
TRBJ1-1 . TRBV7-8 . TGTGCCAGCAGCTTACTACGAAGCACTGAAGCTTTCTTT CASSLLRSTEAFF
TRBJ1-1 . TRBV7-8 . TGTGCCAGCAGCTCACTCGGGGGGCTAATGAACACTGAAGCTTTCTTT CASSSLGGLMNTEAFF
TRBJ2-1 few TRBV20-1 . TGCAGTGCTAGTTCGTACAGGGAAGCTGAGCAGTTCTTC CSASSYREAEQFF
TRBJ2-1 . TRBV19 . TGTGCCAGTAGTATGCAGGAGGAGGGAATCAATGAGCAGTTCTTC CASSMQEEGINEQFF
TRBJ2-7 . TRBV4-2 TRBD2 TGTGCCAGCAGGCTCGAAGCGGGGGTTTACGAGCAGTACTTC CASRLEAGVYEQYF
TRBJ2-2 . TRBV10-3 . TGTGCCATCAGTGAGTCGATGGGCAGGGGGGTCGACACCGGGGAGCTGTTTTTT CAISESMGRGVDTGELFF
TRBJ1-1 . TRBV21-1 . TGTGCCAGCAGCAAAGAAGGGGGGGACACTGAAGCTTTCTTT CASSKEGGDTEAFF
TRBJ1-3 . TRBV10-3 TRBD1 TGTGCCATCAGAGAGACAGGGTCTGGAAACACCATATATTTT CAIRETGSGNTIYF
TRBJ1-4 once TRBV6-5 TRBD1 TGTGCTAGCCTCGGGACAGGGAATGAAAAACTGTTTTTT CASLGTGNEKLFF
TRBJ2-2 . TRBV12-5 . TGTGCTAGTGGTTCTACTAGCAACGCCGGGGAGCTGTTTTTT CASGSTSNAGELFF
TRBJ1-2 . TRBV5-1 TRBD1 TGCGCCAGCAGGTCAACCCGAAGGGGGCTTTTGGGCTACACCTTC CASRSTRRGLLGYTF
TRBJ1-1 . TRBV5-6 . TGTGCCAGCAGCCCACCCGGAGCATTGAACACTGAAGCTTTCTTT CASSPPGALNTEAFF
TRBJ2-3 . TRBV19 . TGTGCCAGTCGACTGGGAGATACGCAGTATTTT CASRLGDTQYF
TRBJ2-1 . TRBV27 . TGTGCCAGCAGTTTTATAACAGGGTCGGGGTTGAAAGCTGAGCAGTTCTTC CASSFITGSGLKAEQFF
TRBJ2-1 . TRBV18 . TGTGCCAGCTCACCTCAAGCCACCTACAATGAGCAGTTCTTC CASSPQATYNEQFF
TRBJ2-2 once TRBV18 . TGTGCCAGCTCACCGGGACTGACGCCCACCGGGGAGCTGTTTTTT CASSPGLTPTGELFF
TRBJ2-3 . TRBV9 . TGTGCCAGCAGCGTAGACAGGGCTAGAGATACGCAGTATTTT CASSVDRARDTQYF
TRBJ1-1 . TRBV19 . TGTGCCAGCGGGGGGAGGGGACGACCTGAAGCTTTCTTT CASGGRGRPEAFF
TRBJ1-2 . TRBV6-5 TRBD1 TGTGCCAGCAGTTCCGCGTCGGGACAGGGGGCGGATGGCTACACCTTC CASSSASGQGADGYTF
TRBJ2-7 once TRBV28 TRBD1 TGTGCCACGGGAGGTCTAGGGGACAGGGGCCCCCGTTTCGCCGAGCAGTACTTC CATGGLGDRGPRFAEQYF
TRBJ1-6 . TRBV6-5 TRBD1 TGTGCCATTAGTCCGGGACAGGAAAATTCACCCCTCCACTTT CAISPGQENSPLHF
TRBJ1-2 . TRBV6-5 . TGTGCCAGCAGTTCCCAGGTCCATCCTGACTATGGCTACACCTTC CASSSQVHPDYGYTF
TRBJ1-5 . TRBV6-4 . TGTGCCAGCAGTGAAGGAGGATATAGCAATCAGCCCCAGCATTTT CASSEGGYSNQPQHF
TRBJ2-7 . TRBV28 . TGTGCCAGCAAGAGGCTCTACGAGCAGTACTTC CASKRLYEQYF
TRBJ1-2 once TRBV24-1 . TGTGCCACCAGTCGTAGCACCGGTGCTGGCTACACCTTC CATSRSTGAGYTF
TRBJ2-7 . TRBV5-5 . TGTGCCAGCAGAAGGAGGGTACACGAGCAGTACTTC CASRRRVHEQYF
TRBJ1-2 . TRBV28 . TGTGCCAGCAGTTCAAATCAGGCCCACTATGGCTACACCTTC CASSSNQAHYGYTF
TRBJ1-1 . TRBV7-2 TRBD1 TGTGCCAGCAGTCTGACAGGGGAGTTTACTGAAGCTTTCTTT CASSLTGEFTEAFF
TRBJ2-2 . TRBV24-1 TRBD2 TGTGCCACCAGTGGCGGACTAGGCGTCACCGGGGAGCTGTTTTTT CATSGGLGVTGELFF
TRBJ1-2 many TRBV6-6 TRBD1 TGTGCCAGCAGTTACGGCCGGGACAGTAACTATGGCTACACCTTC CASSYGRDSNYGYTF
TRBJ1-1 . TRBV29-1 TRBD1 TGCAGCACTGGACAGGGGGGATACACTGAAGCTTTCTTT CSTGQGGYTEAFF
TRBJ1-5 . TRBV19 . TGTGCCAGTAGTATTCCCTCTTATAGCAATCAGCCCCAGCATTTT CASSIPSYSNQPQHF
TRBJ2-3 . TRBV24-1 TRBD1 TGTGCCACCAGTGACCCCGGGACAGGGGCCCCAGATACGCAGTATTTT CATSDPGTGAPDTQYF
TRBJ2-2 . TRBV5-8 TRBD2 TGTGCCAGCAGCTTGGGGGACTACCTGAACACCGGGGAGCTGTTTTTT CASSLGDYLNTGELFF
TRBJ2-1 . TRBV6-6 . TGTGCCAGCAGTTACTCTTCCGGGTCGTCCTACAATGAGCAGTTCTTC CASSYSSGSSYNEQFF
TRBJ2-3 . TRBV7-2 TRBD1 TGTGCCAGCAGCCCGGACAGGGCAAGAGATACGCAGTATTTT CASSPDRARDTQYF
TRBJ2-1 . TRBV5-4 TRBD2 TGTGCCAGCAGCACGCCTGGACTAGCGGGCAATGAGCAGTTCTTC CASSTPGLAGNEQFF